The entry below gives a single T cell receptor (beta chain) sequence along with its context. These data belong to a study of control samples from healthy donors and cancer patients. The CDR3 covers 16 residues. V lost 0 bases, J lost 3 bases, and 7 bases stayed unmatched. The germline V gene encodes CDR1 SGHAT and CDR2 FQNNGV. The method was immunoSEQ multiplex PCR; TCRdb's version includes in-frame clones alone and lacks a portion of them. Among 110,000 or so clones, about 83% were seen once, and the ten largest hold approximately 13%. The rearrangement uses TRBV11-2 and TRBJ2-7; 8 nucleotides align to TRBD1. This TCR was sampled from a woman aged 50 to 60 in good health. The sequenced sample was blood. This CDR3 is CASSLDAGGANYEQYF. Here the CDR3 DNA reads TGTGCCAGCAGCTTAGACGCAGGGGGCGCTAACTACGAGCAGTACTTC.